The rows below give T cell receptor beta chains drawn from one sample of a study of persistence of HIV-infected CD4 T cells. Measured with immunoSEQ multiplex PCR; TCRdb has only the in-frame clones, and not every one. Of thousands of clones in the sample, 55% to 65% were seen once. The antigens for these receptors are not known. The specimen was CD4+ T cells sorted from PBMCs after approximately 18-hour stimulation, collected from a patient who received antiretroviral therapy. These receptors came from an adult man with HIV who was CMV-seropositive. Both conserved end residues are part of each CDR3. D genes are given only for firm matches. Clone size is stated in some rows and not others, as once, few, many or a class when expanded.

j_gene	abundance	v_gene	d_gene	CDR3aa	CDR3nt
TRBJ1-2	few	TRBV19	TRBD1	CASSPGGTGKGAGYTF	TGTGCCAGTAGTCCCGGCGGGACAGGGAAAGGTGCTGGCTACACCTTC
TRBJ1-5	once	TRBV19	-	CASSGRPSNQPQHF	TGTGCCAGTAGTGGTCGACCAAGCAATCAGCCCCAGCATTTT
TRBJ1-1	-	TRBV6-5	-	CASSYRDRRSAFF	TGTGCCAGCAGTTACCGGGACCGCCGGAGCGCTTTCTTT
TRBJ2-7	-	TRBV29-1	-	CSIRGSSKQNYEQYF	TGCAGCATCCGGGGGTCTTCCAAACAAAACTACGAGCAGTACTTC
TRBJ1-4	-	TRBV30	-	CAWSMEGVTNEKLFF	TGTGCCTGGAGTATGGAGGGTGTGACTAATGAAAAACTGTTTTTT
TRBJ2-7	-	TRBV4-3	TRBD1	CASSPYRDSAYEQYF	TGCGCCAGCAGCCCTTACCGGGACAGTGCCTACGAGCAGTACTTC
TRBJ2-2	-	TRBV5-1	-	CASSFTTGELFF	TGCGCCAGCAGCTTTACCACCGGGGAGCTGTTTTTT
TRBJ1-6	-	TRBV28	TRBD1	CASSSGQGQSVYNSPLHF	TGTGCCAGCAGCTCGGGACAGGGCCAATCCGTCTATAATTCACCCCTCCACTTT
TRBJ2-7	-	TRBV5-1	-	CASSKSGTFGYEQYF	TGCGCCAGCAGCAAATCCGGGACATTCGGCTACGAGCAGTACTTC
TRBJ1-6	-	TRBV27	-	CASSLAGPSALHF	TGTGCCAGCAGTTTAGCAGGGCCCTCGGCCCTCCACTTT
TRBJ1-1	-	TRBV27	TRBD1	CASSPQDRVRGEAFF	TGTGCCAGCAGTCCACAAGACAGGGTGAGGGGTGAAGCTTTCTTT
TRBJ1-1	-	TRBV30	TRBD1	CAWIFLETGSTEAFF	TGTGCCTGGATCTTCCTCGAGACAGGGTCCACTGAAGCTTTCTTT
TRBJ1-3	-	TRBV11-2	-	CASSPGPAEYF	TGTGCCAGCAGCCCGGGTCCCGCCGAATATTTT
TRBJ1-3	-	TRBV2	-	CATSSSGNTIYF	TGTGCTACCTCGAGCTCTGGAAACACCATATATTTT
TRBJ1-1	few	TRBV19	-	CASSIGTAVDTEAFF	TGTGCCAGTAGTATAGGGACAGCGGTGGACACTGAAGCTTTCTTT
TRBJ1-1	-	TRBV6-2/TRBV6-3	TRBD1	CASSFPGQRGTEAFF	TGTGCCAGCAGTTTCCCGGGACAGAGAGGCACTGAAGCTTTCTTT
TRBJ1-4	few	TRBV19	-	CASSIDSNLQKLFF	TGTGCCAGTAGTATAGATTCCAATTTACAGAAACTGTTTTTT
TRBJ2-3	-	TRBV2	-	CASELDTQYF	TGTGCCAGCGAACTAGATACGCAGTATTTT
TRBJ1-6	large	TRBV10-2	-	CASSFDWLGNSPLHF	TGCGCCAGCAGCTTTGACTGGTTAGGCAATTCACCCCTCCACTTT
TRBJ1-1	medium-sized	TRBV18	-	CASSSSLTEAFF	TGTGCCAGCTCGTCTTCCTTAACTGAAGCTTTCTTT
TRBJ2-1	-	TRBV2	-	CASSSDRKMGNEQFF	TGTGCCAGCAGTTCCGACAGGAAGATGGGAAATGAGCAGTTCTTC
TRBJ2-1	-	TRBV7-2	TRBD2	CASSLSTTTSMNEQFF	TGTGCCAGCAGCTTATCGACAACGACTAGCATGAATGAGCAGTTCTTC
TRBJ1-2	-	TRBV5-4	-	CASSLGTTRAYGYTF	TGTGCCAGCAGCTTGGGAACCACTAGAGCCTATGGCTACACCTTC
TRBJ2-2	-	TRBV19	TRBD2	CASSILGLAGGPGQTGELFF	TGTGCCAGTAGTATTCTGGGGCTAGCGGGAGGGCCGGGTCAAACCGGGGAGCTGTTTTTT
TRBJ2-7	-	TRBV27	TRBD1	CASSSPDRGHNEQYF	TGTGCCAGCAGTTCCCCGGACAGGGGGCACAACGAGCAGTACTTC
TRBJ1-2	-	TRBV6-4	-	CASSRGAGGYGYTF	TGTGCCAGCAGTCGCGGGGCTGGAGGATATGGCTACACCTTC
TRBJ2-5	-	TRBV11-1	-	CASSNTRVRETQYF	TGTGCCAGCAGCAATACGCGGGTCCGAGAGACCCAGTACTTC
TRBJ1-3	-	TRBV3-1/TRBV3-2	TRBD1	CASTSRGGSGNTIYF	TGTGCCAGCACCTCCAGGGGGGGCTCTGGAAACACCATATATTTT
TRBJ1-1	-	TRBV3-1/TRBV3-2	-	CASSQGGGTEAFF	TGTGCCAGCAGCCAGGGAGGGGGGACTGAAGCTTTCTTT
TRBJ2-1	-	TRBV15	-	CATSSGDVSYNEQFF	TGTGCCACCAGCAGCGGGGACGTCTCCTACAATGAGCAGTTCTTC
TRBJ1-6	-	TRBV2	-	CASLKEEGRSPLHF	TGTGCCAGCTTAAAAGAGGAGGGCAGATCACCCCTCCACTTT
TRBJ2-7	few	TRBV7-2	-	CASSLDGTYEQYF	TGTGCCAGCAGCTTAGACGGAACTTACGAGCAGTACTTC
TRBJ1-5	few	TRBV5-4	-	CASSLTGSNQPQHF	TGTGCCAGCAGCTTAACAGGGAGCAATCAGCCCCAGCATTTT
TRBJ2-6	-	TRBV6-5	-	CASLGRKSGANVLTF	TGTGCCAGCCTCGGACGGAAATCTGGGGCCAACGTCCTGACTTTC
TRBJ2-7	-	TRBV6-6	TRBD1	CASSYSLTGSAEQYF	TGTGCCAGCAGTTACTCGTTGACAGGGTCGGCCGAGCAGTACTTC
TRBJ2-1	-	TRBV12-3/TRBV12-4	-	CASSLRVNEQFF	TGTGCCAGCAGTTTGAGGGTCAATGAGCAGTTCTTC
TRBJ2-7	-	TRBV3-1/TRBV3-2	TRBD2	CASSQAGTSRYEQYF	TGTGCCAGCAGCCAAGCCGGGACTAGCAGGTACGAGCAGTACTTC
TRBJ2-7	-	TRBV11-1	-	CASSNVVEQYF	TGTGCCAGCAGTAATGTGGTCGAGCAGTACTTC
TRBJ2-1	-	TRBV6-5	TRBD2	CASSYSSGGPYNEQFF	TGTGCCAGCAGTTACTCTAGCGGGGGCCCCTACAATGAGCAGTTCTTC
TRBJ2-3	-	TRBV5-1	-	CASSSFQGGADTQYF	TGCGCCAGCAGCTCCTTCCAGGGGGGGGCAGATACGCAGTATTTT
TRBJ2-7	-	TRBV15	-	CATSRVGMEQYF	TGTGCCACCAGCAGAGTCGGGATGGAGCAGTACTTC
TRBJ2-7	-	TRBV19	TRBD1	CASQQQGYEQYF	TGTGCCAGTCAACAACAGGGGTACGAGCAGTACTTC
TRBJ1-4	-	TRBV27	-	CASSWTATNEKLFF	TGTGCCAGCAGTTGGACAGCTACTAATGAAAAACTGTTTTTT
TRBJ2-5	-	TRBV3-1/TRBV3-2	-	CASSQDRNPGQETQYF	TGTGCCAGCAGCCAAGATCGAAACCCCGGGCAAGAGACCCAGTACTTC
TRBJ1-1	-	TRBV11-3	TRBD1	CASSDGTANTEAFF	TGTGCCAGCAGCGATGGGACAGCGAACACTGAAGCTTTCTTT
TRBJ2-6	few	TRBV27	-	CASRKSRQGYGANVLTF	TGTGCCAGCAGAAAGTCCCGTCAGGGTTATGGGGCCAACGTCCTGACTTTC
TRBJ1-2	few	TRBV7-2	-	CASRPETGAWYGYTF	TGTGCCAGCAGGCCGGAGACGGGGGCTTGGTATGGCTACACCTTC
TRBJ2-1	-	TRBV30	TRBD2	CAWSVGRVNEQFF	TGTGCCTGGAGTGTAGGGAGGGTCAATGAGCAGTTCTTC
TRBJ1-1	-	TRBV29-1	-	CSVESRREGNTEAFF	TGCAGCGTTGAAAGTCGACGCGAGGGGAACACTGAAGCTTTCTTT
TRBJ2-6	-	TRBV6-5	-	CASSPRRPGANVLTF	TGTGCCAGCAGTCCCCGACGGCCAGGGGCCAACGTCCTGACTTTC
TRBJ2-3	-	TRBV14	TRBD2	CASSQDVPASGGAGDTQYF	TGTGCCAGCAGCCAAGACGTGCCGGCTAGCGGGGGGGCCGGGGATACGCAGTATTTT
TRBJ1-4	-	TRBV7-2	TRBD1	CASSLATGRTNEKLFF	TGTGCCAGCAGCTTAGCGACAGGGAGGACTAATGAAAAACTGTTTTTT
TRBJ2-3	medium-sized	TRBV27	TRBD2	CASKALAGGIGTDTQYF	TGTGCCAGCAAGGCACTAGCGGGGGGGATAGGGACAGATACGCAGTATTTT
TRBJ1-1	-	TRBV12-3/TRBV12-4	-	CASSLNRVKEAFF	TGTGCCAGCAGTTTGAACAGGGTGAAAGAAGCTTTCTTT
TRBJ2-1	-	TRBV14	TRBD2	CASSRLLAGGPGEQFF	TGTGCCAGCAGCCGCCTCCTAGCGGGAGGGCCGGGTGAGCAGTTCTTC
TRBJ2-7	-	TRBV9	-	CASGRGNGRGDEQYF	TGTGCCAGCGGCCGGGGAAATGGGAGAGGCGACGAGCAGTACTTC
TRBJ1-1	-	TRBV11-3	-	CASSIGQNEAFF	TGTGCCAGCAGCATCGGACAGAATGAAGCTTTCTTT
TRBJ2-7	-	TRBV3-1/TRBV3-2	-	CASSLRDTSSYEQYF	TGTGCCAGCAGCTTACGGGACACCTCCTCCTACGAGCAGTACTTC